These 21 T cell receptor beta chains were sequenced from one sample in a study of T cell repertoires in cytomegalovirus infection. Their antigen targets remain unknown. One entry per CDR3 protein, called by TCRdb with MiXCR from the reads. The sample comprises around 540,000 distinct CDR3 sequences, roughly a third of which are singletons, and about a sixth rests with the top ten. The sample consisted of cultured PBMCs, taken from culture after CMV antigen stimulation. These receptors were obtained from a human donor in good health (CMV status not recorded). Some clones in this sample may be carry-over from other donors' samples.

This clonotype was seen only a few times. The J gene is TRBJ2-3, the V gene TRBV4-3, with TRBD2 matching 11 bases. This CDR3 comprises 19 residues. V dropped 2 bases and J dropped 4; count of bases not matched to a gene: 14. Per germline, CDR1 LGHNA and CDR2 YSLEER. The DNA for the CDR3 is TGCGCCAGCAGCCAACATACAGGGCGGGAACTAGCGGGAGCAGATACGCAGTATTTT. It codes for CASSQHTGRELAGADTQYF.

The V and J genes are TRBV27 and TRBJ2-7, with D tentatively TRBD2 (6 bases). The CDR3 runs to 12 residues. Germline CDR1 reads MNHEY; CDR2 reads SMNVEV (reference sequence). Between the trimmed V and J ends, which lost 8 bases and 3 bases, there was a span of 11 bases. CDR3 nucleotides: TGTGCCAGCGGTAGCGGATTCTACGAGCAGTACGTC. It translates to CASGSGFYEQYV.

A word on this clonotype: A much larger clonotype is one base distant, so this may be a read error. The chain couples TRBV7-8 to TRBJ2-1, with D unclear. The DNA end lines up better with TRBJ2-7; the J call may be wrong. Germline CDR1 and CDR2: SGHVS and FQNEAQ. This CDR3 has 12 amino acids. The CDR3 nucleotides are TGTGCCAGCAGCTTGCGATACAATGAGCAGTACTTC. It codes for CASSLRYNEQYF.

This clonotype came up a few times. The chain employs TRBV7-2 and TRBJ2-7; TRBD2 matches at 11 bases. CDR1 SGHTA and CDR2 FQGNSA come from the germline V gene. V lost 3 bases, J lost 5 bases, and 12 bases stayed unmatched. This CDR3 region has 17 residues. The CDR3 bases are TGTGCCAGCAGCTTGGGGAAAATAGCGGGAGGGCCCCACGAGCAGTACTTC. This sequence encodes CASSLGKIAGGPHEQYF.

The gene calls are TRBV7-8 and TRBJ2-5; TRBD1 might be the D (5 bases). Germline loops: CDR1 SGHVS, CDR2 FQNEAQ. This CDR3 region has 15 residues. V was shortened by 3 bases and J by 3 bases, with 14 bases between the two germline ends. CDR3 bases: TGTGCCAGCAGCTTCCGCAGGGCTTACAAAGAGACCCAGTACTTC. Protein product: CASSFRRAYKETQYF. Looking up the rest from reference TRBV7-8 and TRBJ2-5 gives the full variable domain: GAGVSQSPRYKVAKRGQDVALRCDPISGHVSLFWYQQALGQGPEFLTYFQNEAQLDKSGLPSDRFFAERPEGSVSTLKIQRTQQEDSAVYLCASSFRRAYKETQYFGPGTRLLVL.

This chain links TRBV6-6 with TRBJ2-7; TRBD2 agrees at 9 bases. The CDR3 extends over 13 amino acids. Per the germline V gene, CDR1 is MNHNY and CDR2 is SVGAGI (reference sequence). V gave up 11 bases and J gave up 6 bases; unmatched junction bases: 11. CDR3 region: CAVGRGGPAEQYV. The CDR3 DNA reads as TGTGCCGTCGGGCGGGGGGGGCCGGCCGAGCAGTACGTC.

The chain has TRBV6-2 or TRBV6-3 and TRBJ2-1; 10 bases map to TRBD2. CDR3 length: 17 residues. V shed 4 bases, J shed 8 bases, and the junction held 14 bases outside the gene matches. CDR1 MNHEY and CDR2 SVGEGT come from the germline V gene. CDR3 region: CASSSIPGLASPHEQFF. The CDR3 coding sequence is TGTGCCAGCAGTTCTATTCCGGGACTAGCGAGCCCCCATGAGCAGTTCTTC.

The V and J genes are TRBV7-2 and TRBJ2-5; D not certain. CDR3 size: 16 residues. Germline lookup yields CDR1 SGHTA and CDR2 FQGNSA. V was clipped by 5 bases and J by 1 base, with 17 bases between them. Written as DNA, the CDR3 is TGTGCCAGCAGCCCAGCAAGCGCAGGAGCCCAAGAGACCCAGTACTTC. It translates to CASSPASAGAQETQYF.

J is TRBJ2-4 and V is TRBV2; a possible D gene is TRBD2 (5 bases). Trimming removed 2 bases from V and 8 bases from J, with 10 bases in between. Per the germline V gene, CDR1 is SNHLY and CDR2 is FYNNEI. CDR3 length equals 13 residues. CDR3: CASSERVRDIQYF. CDR3 sequence (DNA): TGTGCCAGCAGTGAAAGGGTGAGGGACATTCAGTACTTC. The variable domain in full, with the rest retrieved from reference TRBV2 and TRBJ2-4, is EPEVTQTPSHQVTQMGQEVILRCVPISNHLYFYWYRQILGQKVEFLVSFYNNEISEKSEIFDDQFSVERPDGSNFTLKIRSTKLEDSAMYFCASSERVRDIQYFGAGTRLSVL.

Only a few counts were recorded for this clonotype. The V and J genes are TRBV19 and TRBJ2-2; 7 bases line up with TRBD1. The CDR3 is 16 amino acids. Germline CDR1 is LNHDA and CDR2 is SQIVND (reference sequence). The V and J ends lost 6 bases and 2 bases, in that order; junction bases with no gene match: 9. CDR3 in DNA: TGTGCCAGTAGGGACAGGAAATCGGCCAACACCGGGGAGCTGTTTTTT. Translated: CASRDRKSANTGELFF.

This clonotype has more than one count but fewer than ten. The chain is built from TRBV12-3 or TRBV12-4 and TRBJ1-5; the D gene is possibly TRBD1 (5 bases). This CDR3 has 16 residues. Trimming removed 5 bases from V and 4 bases from J, with 18 bases in between. The CDR3, as DNA: TGTGCCAGCAGTCCACCCCCGGGACTAACAAATCAGCCCCAGCATTTT. This translates into CASSPPPGLTNQPQHF.

The chain carries TRBV20-1 and TRBJ1-2; 9 bases align to TRBD1. This CDR3 has 14 amino acids. With V trimmed by 6 bases and J by 10 bases, 15 bases remained unmatched. From germline, CDR1 is DFQATT and CDR2 SNEGSKA (reference sequence). The CDR3 region is CSALTRGDRDLYTF. The CDR3 DNA reads TGCAGTGCCCTCACGCGGGGGGACAGGGACCTCTACACCTTC.

V is TRBV3-1 and J is TRBJ2-7; 8 bases agree with TRBD2. This CDR3 comprises 12 residues. Germline-derived CDR1 and CDR2 are LGHDT and YNNKEL (reference sequence). J lost 6 bases, V lost 5 bases, and 3 bases had no gene match. This chain's CDR3 is CASSISGSEQYF. The CDR3 DNA sequence: TGTGCCAGCAGCATCAGCGGGAGCGAGCAGTACTTC.

The chain employs TRBV4-1 and TRBJ2-1; D tentatively reads TRBD1 or TRBD2 (5 bases each). The CDR3 sequence is 17 residues long. The V gene's germline CDR1 is MGHRA and CDR2 YSYEKL. The ends were cut back, 1 base at V and 0 bases at J, with 13 bases in the middle. CDR3 DNA sequence: TGCGCCAGCAGCCAAGTCCACGGGGCTACCTCCTACAATGAGCAGTTCTTC. Protein: CASSQVHGATSYNEQFF.

The chain couples TRBV5-6 to TRBJ2-5; 9 bases align to TRBD2. CDR3 length: 15 amino acids. Germline lookup yields CDR1 SGHDT and CDR2 YYEEEE. After removal of 6 bases from V and 2 bases from J, the junction contained 8 bases not matched to a gene. The CDR3 sequence: CASTQAGGTQETQYF. CDR3 DNA sequence: TGTGCCAGCACCCAAGCGGGAGGAACTCAAGAGACCCAGTACTTC. Using reference TRBV5-6 and TRBJ2-5 for the parts outside the CDR3, the full variable domain is DAGVTQSPTHLIKTRGQQVTLRCSPKSGHDTVSWYQQALGQGPQFIFQYYEEEERQRGNFPDRFSGHQFPNYSSELNVNALLLGDSALYLCASTQAGGTQETQYFGPGTRLLVL.

This clonotype turned up a few times. CDR3: CASSPPGRESDTQYF. The CDR3 bases are TGTGCCAGCAGTCCCCCCGGGCGGGAGTCAGATACGCAGTATTTT. The chain carries TRBV6-1 and TRBJ2-3; 7 bases are a match to TRBD2. The CDR3 runs 15 residues. Germline CDR1 and CDR2: MNHNS and SASEGT. V shed 5 bases and J 4 bases; nucleotides not matched to a gene: 9.

The table lists this clonotype with a few counts. V usage is TRBV4-1 and J usage is TRBJ1-3; possible D gene TRBD1, 5 bases. Per the germline V gene, CDR1 is MGHRA and CDR2 is YSYEKL. V gave up 4 bases and J gave up 0 bases, with 13 bases separating them. The CDR3 totals 16 residues. CDR3 loop: CASSRGNTNSGNTIYF. Written as DNA, the CDR3 is TGCGCCAGCAGCCGGGGGAACACAAACTCTGGAAACACCATATATTTT.

The chain links TRBV6-2 or TRBV6-3 to TRBJ2-5; D is perhaps TRBD1 (6 bases). The V gene's germline CDR1 is MNHEY and CDR2 SVGEGT. The CDR3 contains 15 residues. Trimming shortened V by 2 bases and J by 5 bases, and 15 bases separated the two germline ends. CDR3 loop: CASSYGDTGLETQYF. The CDR3 DNA is TGTGCCAGCAGTTACGGGGATACAGGGCTGGAGACCCAGTACTTC.

The chain carries TRBV7-6 and TRBJ1-4, with a possible D match to TRBD1 (6 bases). V lost 5 bases and J 0 bases, leaving 13 bases between the germline ends. The CDR3 is 16 residues long. Germline V gene data show CDR1 as SGHVS and CDR2 as FNYEAQ. The CDR3, as DNA: TGTGCCAGCAGCCCCAGGACAGCTTCAACTAATGAAAAACTGTTTTTT. Translation: CASSPRTASTNEKLFF.

The CDR3 DNA is TGTGCCATCAGTTCCTACGAGCAGTACGTC. As protein: CAISSYEQYV. The genes are TRBV10-3 and TRBJ2-7; D uncertain. Looked up from germline, CDR1 is ENHRY and CDR2 is SYGVKD. Trimming left V 5 bases short and J 1 base short, with 0 bases between. The CDR3 runs 10 residues.

This clonotype has a handful of counts. The V and J genes are TRBV7-2 and TRBJ2-3; D assignment may be TRBD1 or TRBD2 (7 bases each). The CDR3 loop spans 16 amino acids. V was shortened by 5 bases and J by 4 bases, with 19 bases between the two germline ends. CDR1 and CDR2 (germline): SGHTA, FQGNSA. CDR3 protein: CASSPRGGGRADTQYF. The CDR3 nucleotides read TGTGCCAGCAGCCCCAGGGGGGGGGGAAGGGCAGATACGCAGTATTTT.